This T cell receptor (beta chain) stems from a study of blood T cell repertoires in COVID-19. Study context: Whether acute or convalescent, the COVID-19 samples came from the United States, Italy and Spain.

This clone has a single count. V lost 5 bases to trimming and J lost 0 bases, with 14 bases between them. Germline V CDR1 and CDR2: KGHSH, LQKENI. This CDR3 spans 16 amino acids. As originally analysed: Estimation of nucleated cell counts relied on the amplification of reference gene primers. The table came from immunoSEQ multiplex PCR; TCRdb's copy has only in-frame clones and leaves some out. That table furnishes V, J and clone size, whereas the DNA furnished D and trimming. There are more than 95,000 clones in the sample; roughly four fifths occur only once, and about 5% lies in the top ten. The V call is TRBV18, the J call TRBJ2-1; D perhaps matches TRBD2 (6 bases). The TCR was taken from a man aged 55-75 years with acute or convalescent COVID-19. The specimen was peripheral blood. CDR3 protein: CASSSGVPNSYNEQFF. CDR3 DNA sequence: TGTGCCAGCTCATCGGGAGTACCCAACTCCTACAATGAGCAGTTCTTC. The variable domain in full, completed from reference TRBV18 and TRBJ2-1, reads NAGVMQNPRHLVRRRGQEARLRCSPMKGHSHVYWYRQLPEEGLKFMVYLQKENIIDESGMPKERFSAEFPKEGPSILRIQQVVRGDSAAYFCASSSGVPNSYNEQFFGPGTRLTVL.